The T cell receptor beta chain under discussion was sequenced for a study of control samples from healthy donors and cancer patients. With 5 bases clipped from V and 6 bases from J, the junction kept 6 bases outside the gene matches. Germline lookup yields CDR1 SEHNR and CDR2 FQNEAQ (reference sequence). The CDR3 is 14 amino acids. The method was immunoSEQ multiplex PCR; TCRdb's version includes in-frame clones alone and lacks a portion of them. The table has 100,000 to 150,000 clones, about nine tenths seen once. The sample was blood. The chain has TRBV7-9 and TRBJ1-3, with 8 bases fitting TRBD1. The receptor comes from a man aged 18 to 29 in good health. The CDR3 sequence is CASSQGQGLNTIYF. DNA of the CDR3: TGTGCCAGCAGCCAAGGACAGGGACTAAACACCATATATTTT.